This T cell receptor (beta chain) was identified during a study of T cells in Graves' hyperthyroidism and ophthalmopathy. Study at large: Peripheral blood was drawn at first diagnosis, prior to all treatment.

Amplification yielded TCR beta CDR3 regions, with RNA transcripts as the source. The primer set for the first-round RT-PCR of the TCR CDR3 was HTBI. Each CDR3 protein gets one entry after TCRdb re-called the multiplex PCR reads with MiXCR. The sample has 350,000 to 400,000 distinct CDR3 sequences; roughly 20% are singletons. The CDR3 length is 12 residues. V was trimmed by 6 bases and J by 4 bases, leaving 9 bases between them. Germline V CDR1 and CDR2: LNHDA, SQIVND (reference sequence). Patients were excluded for uncontrolled infection, other autoimmune disease, pregnancy or lactation. Thyroid ultrasound and orbital computed tomography, with clinical symptoms and serum thyroxine and TRAb, informed diagnoses. Fresh 10 ml peripheral blood yielded PBMCs.

The sequenced sample consisted of blood. This TCR was recovered from a young man with Graves' ophthalmopathy. The V and J genes are TRBV19 and TRBJ2-5, with D possibly being TRBD2 (5 bases). This CDR3 reads CASSGNSETQYF. CDR3 DNA sequence: TGTGCCAGTAGCGGGAACTCAGAGACCCAGTACTTC.